These T cell receptor beta chains were read from a single sample in a study of T cell responses to AZD1222 COVID-19 vaccine. TCRdb's table, derived via immunoSEQ multiplex PCR, lists solely in-frame clones and lacks some. The sample has fewer than 200,000 clones, 85% to 90% seen once. Sample: peripheral blood, taken 28 days after the second AZD1222 dose. The receptors were sampled from an adult who received the AZD1222 COVID-19 vaccine. Both conserved end residues are part of each CDR3. A D gene is named only where the DNA matches it firmly. Part of the rows lack a size; the others show once, few, many or a class for expanded clones.

D gene	V gene	J gene	clone size	CDR3 DNA	CDR3 protein
NA	TRBV9	TRBJ2-3	NA	TGTGCCAGCAGCATCAGACCCCGGTTGGATACGCAGTATTTT	CASSIRPRLDTQYF
NA	TRBV6-5	TRBJ1-5	NA	TGTGCCAGCAGCCCCGGGGGTAGCAATCAGCCCCAGCATTTT	CASSPGGSNQPQHF
TRBD2	TRBV9	TRBJ2-5	once	TGTGCCAGCAGCCCCGTGGTAGCGGGTCAAGAGACCCAGTACTTC	CASSPVVAGQETQYF
TRBD1	TRBV6-2/TRBV6-3	TRBJ1-1	NA	TGTGCCAGCAGCGACCTTGGACAGGGGATCGGTGAAGCTTTCTTT	CASSDLGQGIGEAFF
NA	TRBV6-5	TRBJ2-7	NA	TGTGCCAGCACTTGGACTCATACTTTTCCCTACGAGCAGTACTTC	CASTWTHTFPYEQYF
TRBD1	TRBV28	TRBJ2-3	NA	TGTGCCAGCAGTTTAAACAGGGGTGCAGATACGCAGTATTTT	CASSLNRGADTQYF
TRBD1	TRBV9	TRBJ2-2	NA	TGTGCCAGCAACCGACAGGGTGGGGTCCCCGGGGAGCTGTTTTTT	CASNRQGGVPGELFF
TRBD1	TRBV19	TRBJ2-7	once	TGTGCCAGTAGTGGGGACAGTACCTACGAGCAGTACTTC	CASSGDSTYEQYF
NA	TRBV19	TRBJ1-1	NA	TGTGCCAGTAGTTCGCGAGGAGGGGCGAACACTGAAGCTTTCTTT	CASSSRGGANTEAFF
NA	TRBV2	TRBJ2-7	NA	TGTGCCAGCAGTGAGGGGGTCTACGAGCAGTACTTC	CASSEGVYEQYF
TRBD1	TRBV27	TRBJ2-7	NA	TGTGCCAGCACCAGGGGGCAGGGTGGCGAGCAGTACTTC	CASTRGQGGEQYF
NA	TRBV6-5	TRBJ1-3	NA	TGTGCCAGCAGTTACCGGGACAATGGAAACACCATATATTTT	CASSYRDNGNTIYF
NA	TRBV4-1	TRBJ2-1	NA	TGCGCCAGCAGCCAAGATTTCGGGGGGCTATGGAATGAGCAGTTCTTC	CASSQDFGGLWNEQFF
TRBD1	TRBV19	TRBJ2-2	NA	TGTGCCAGTAGTATGCTCAGGGACAGGGGCCCGATCACCGGGGAGCTGTTTTTT	CASSMLRDRGPITGELFF
NA	TRBV3-1/TRBV3-2	TRBJ2-1	NA	TGTGCCAGCAGTATCTTGGCGGACGAGCAGTTCTTC	CASSILADEQFF
NA	TRBV6-5	TRBJ1-4	NA	TGTGCCAGCATTCCAGGGAGGGCCGTCGGAGAAAAACTGTTTTTT	CASIPGRAVGEKLFF
NA	TRBV2	TRBJ1-5	NA	TGTGCCAGCAGTGAAGCGGGCGGGGCTCAGCCCCAGCATTTT	CASSEAGGAQPQHF
NA	TRBV5-1	TRBJ2-2	NA	TGCGCCAGCAGCTACACTGGCGATTCCGGGGAGCTGTTTTTT	CASSYTGDSGELFF
NA	TRBV5-4	TRBJ2-5	NA	TGTGCCAGCAGCTTGTGGACCCAGTACTTC	CASSLWTQYF
TRBD1	TRBV6-5	TRBJ1-5	NA	TGTGCCAGCAGTCGGGGACAGGGCAATCAGCCCCAGCATTTT	CASSRGQGNQPQHF
NA	TRBV30	TRBJ1-1	NA	TGTGCCTGGAGTGTACGCGGGCGAGGGAACACTGAAGCTTTCTTT	CAWSVRGRGNTEAFF
NA	TRBV6-5	TRBJ1-3	NA	TGTGCCAGCAGTCCTCCGGGCCCCGGAAACACCATATATTTT	CASSPPGPGNTIYF
NA	TRBV7-3	TRBJ2-3	NA	TGTGCCAGCAGCTTTGGAAGGGGAACAGATACGCAGTATTTT	CASSFGRGTDTQYF
NA	TRBV7-8	TRBJ1-5	few	TGTGCCAGCAGCTTAGAGGGGCAGGGACCCAATCAGCCCCAGCATTTT	CASSLEGQGPNQPQHF
NA	TRBV5-1	TRBJ2-3	NA	TGCGCCAGCAGCGTCAGTTATCCCCGGGGTACGCAGTATTTT	CASSVSYPRGTQYF
NA	TRBV11-3	TRBJ2-3	NA	TGTGCCAGCAGCTTAGGGATCGGGACAGATACGCAGTATTTT	CASSLGIGTDTQYF
TRBD2	TRBV19	TRBJ2-2	NA	TGTGCCAGTAGTACCAGCGGGGGGGCCTCTGGGGAGCTGTTTTTT	CASSTSGGASGELFF
NA	TRBV5-4	TRBJ2-5	NA	TGTGCCAGCAGCTTGGAGAGGGGTGGAGAGACCCAGTACTTC	CASSLERGGETQYF
TRBD2	TRBV5-1	TRBJ2-7	NA	TGCGCCAGCAGCACCCCCGGGACTAGCGGGGGTTTGGGGGAGCAGTACTTC	CASSTPGTSGGLGEQYF
TRBD1	TRBV6-5	TRBJ2-1	NA	TGTGCCAGCAGACCCGGGACAGGGGGTCGGGATGAGCAGTTCTTC	CASRPGTGGRDEQFF
NA	TRBV3-1/TRBV3-2	TRBJ1-1	NA	TGTGCCAGCAGCCATACAGGGACGAACACTGAAGCTTTCTTT	CASSHTGTNTEAFF
TRBD1	TRBV7-8	TRBJ1-3	NA	TGTGCCAGCAGTCGTACCCGGGACAGGGGGCTTTCTGGAAACACCATATATTTT	CASSRTRDRGLSGNTIYF
NA	TRBV7-3	TRBJ2-2	NA	TGTGCCAGCTCTCCCAAACTAAACACCGGGGAGCTGTTTTTT	CASSPKLNTGELFF
NA	TRBV5-1	TRBJ2-1	NA	TGCGCCAGCAGCTTGCCCGACAATGAGCAGTTCTTC	CASSLPDNEQFF
TRBD2	TRBV11-3	TRBJ2-1	NA	TGTGCCAGCAGCTCTGGACTAGCGGGGCGTTACAATGAGCAGTTCTTC	CASSSGLAGRYNEQFF
NA	TRBV9	TRBJ1-1	NA	TGTGCCAGCAGCGTATTGACACCGAACACTGAAGCTTTCTTT	CASSVLTPNTEAFF
TRBD1	TRBV5-1	TRBJ1-5	NA	TGCGCCAGCAGCGCGGACAGGGGGGGGCAGCCCCAGCATTTT	CASSADRGGQPQHF
NA	TRBV5-4	TRBJ1-6	NA	TGTGCCACCCGGGGTTACGGTTCACCCCTCCACTTT	CATRGYGSPLHF
TRBD2	TRBV7-8	TRBJ2-1	NA	TGTGCCAGCAGCTCACTAGCGGGGGGGATCGGTGAGCAGTTCTTC	CASSSLAGGIGEQFF
TRBD1	TRBV5-1	TRBJ1-2	NA	TGCGCCAGCAGCTTGGAGGGCAGGGGGTATGGCTACACCTTC	CASSLEGRGYGYTF
TRBD1	TRBV12-5	TRBJ1-6	NA	TGTGCTAGTGGTTTTAGGGGGCAGGGTTCACCCCTCCACTTT	CASGFRGQGSPLHF
NA	TRBV19	TRBJ2-5	NA	TGTGCCAGTAGTGCGACAGGATCCAAGGAGACCCAGTACTTC	CASSATGSKETQYF
NA	TRBV7-3	TRBJ2-6	NA	TGTGCCAGCAGCCCTGGGTCAGGGGCCAACGTCCTGACTTTC	CASSPGSGANVLTF
NA	TRBV2	TRBJ1-6	NA	TGTGCCAGCACCCAAAAAGGGGCACAGGGAGGATCATATAATTCACCCCTCCACTTT	CASTQKGAQGGSYNSPLHF
TRBD1	TRBV25-1	TRBJ1-3	NA	TGTGCCAGCAGTGAACCGGGACAGCTACTAGGAAACACCATATATTTT	CASSEPGQLLGNTIYF
NA	TRBV6-2/TRBV6-3	TRBJ2-7	NA	TGTGCCAGCAGTTACGGGTTTTCCTACGAGCAGTACTTC	CASSYGFSYEQYF
NA	TRBV29-1	TRBJ1-5	once	TGCAGCGTTGAAGTAGGCGGAAGCAATCAGCCCCAGCATTTT	CSVEVGGSNQPQHF
NA	TRBV5-1	TRBJ2-3	few	TGCGCCAGCAGCCGAGGGCTGGGGAATACAGATACGCAGTATTTT	CASSRGLGNTDTQYF
NA	TRBV7-9	TRBJ2-1	NA	TGTGCCAGCAGCTTAGCGGTGGGGACCTACAATGAGCAGTTCTTC	CASSLAVGTYNEQFF
NA	TRBV11-3	TRBJ2-2	NA	TGTGCCAGCAGCTCAAACAGGGCCACCGGGGAGCTGTTTTTT	CASSSNRATGELFF
NA	TRBV21-1	TRBJ1-6	NA	TGTGCCAGCAGCAAATATCGGGCTCCCCGCTCCTATAATTCACCCCTCCACTTT	CASSKYRAPRSYNSPLHF
TRBD1	TRBV18	TRBJ1-1	NA	TGTGCCAGCTCACCACTACAGGGGCGAGTAGGTGAAGCTTTCTTT	CASSPLQGRVGEAFF
NA	TRBV6-5	TRBJ1-3	NA	TGTGCCAGCCACGGACGGATCTCTGGAAACACCATATATTTT	CASHGRISGNTIYF